Included here is one T cell receptor (beta chain) sequence, with context. Its target is unknown. There are 11 residues in the CDR3. CDR1 and CDR2 (germline): LNHNV, YYDKDF (reference sequence). Trimming left V 9 bases short and J 4 bases short, with 7 bases between. This sample was included in a study of cytotoxic CD8 clonotypes in ibrutinib-treated CLL. Regarding the study as a whole: Public clonotypes, found uncommonly, either contracted or stayed stable on treatment.

Here immunoSEQ multiplex PCR was the method, and the copy in TCRdb shows in-frame clones only, minus some. The table lists hundreds of thousands of clones, 70% to 80% of them singletons. The TCR originated in a human donor with chronic lymphocytic leukemia. V usage is TRBV15 and J usage is TRBJ2-1, with D maybe TRBD2 (5 bases). Sequencing was performed on PBMCs, taken before ibrutinib treatment. The CDR3 spells CATSAYNEQFF. The CDR3 nucleotides are TGTGCCACTAGCGCGTACAATGAGCAGTTCTTC.